The 17 T cell receptor beta chains below come from one sample, sequenced in a study of patients and donors after allogeneic stem cell transplantation. TCRdb processed the RT-PCR reads anew with MiXCR; each CDR3 protein has one entry. The table lists about 960,000 distinct CDR3 sequences, over 15% of them singletons, with roughly 6% in the top ten. The sample was blood, either unsorted or a sorted T cell fraction (not recorded which). These TCRs come from a human donor who was either an allogeneic HSCT recipient or a stem cell or donor lymphocyte infusion donor (not recorded which). It is not recorded whose cells these are; they may come from a transplant donor.

This clonotype was counted a few times. The chain has TRBV9 and TRBJ2-7; maybe TRBD1 (6 bases). This CDR3 spans 14 amino acids. V was clipped by 4 bases and J by 2 bases, with 13 bases between them. CDR1 is SGDLS and CDR2 is YYNGEE in the germline V gene. The CDR3 loop reads CASSPDSATYEQYF. The CDR3 coding sequence is TGTGCCAGCAGCCCGGACAGTGCTACCTACGAGCAGTACTTC.

This clonotype was detected ten times or more. The chain is built from TRBV4-2 and TRBJ2-2; 11 bases agree with TRBD2. Germline V gives CDR1 LGHNA, CDR2 YNFKEQ. J lost 3 bases, V lost 0 bases, and 3 bases had no gene match. The CDR3 is made up of 17 amino acids. The CDR3 region is CASSQDRLAGYTGELFF. CDR3 nucleotides: TGTGCCAGCAGCCAAGATCGACTAGCGGGATACACCGGGGAGCTGTTTTTT.

The chain is built from TRBV10-3 and TRBJ2-3; 7 nucleotides align to TRBD2. This CDR3 has 15 amino acids. The V segment lost 6 bases and the J segment 4 bases; nucleotides outside the gene matches: 10. CDR1 is ENHRY and CDR2 is SYGVKD in the germline V gene. The CDR3 region has the DNA TGTGCCATCAGCCATGCGGGAGTGGGGCCAGATACGCAGTATTTT. It codes for CAISHAGVGPDTQYF.

Only a few counts were recorded for this clonotype. The rearrangement uses TRBV12-3 or TRBV12-4 and TRBJ1-3, with D uncertain. V was cut by 6 bases and J by 2 bases, with 17 bases left in between. The CDR3 extends over 16 amino acids. The CDR3 spells CASRPRLLGTGNTIYF. CDR3 sequence (DNA): TGTGCCAGCAGGCCCCGGCTACTAGGGACTGGAAACACCATATATTTT.

This clonotype was counted only a few times. In nucleotides, the CDR3 is TGTGCCAGCAGTCTTCGGGACGCTTCGAACACCGGGGAGCTGTTTTTT. It codes for CASSLRDASNTGELFF. The J gene is TRBJ2-2, the V gene TRBV6-2 or TRBV6-3, with D perhaps TRBD1 or TRBD2 (5 bases each). The germline V and J ends were trimmed by 5 bases and 0 bases, with 13 bases remaining between them. In germline, CDR1 is MNHEY, CDR2 SVGEGT. The CDR3 consists of 16 residues.

This chain uses TRBV4-1 with TRBJ1-5, with TRBD1 matching 11 bases. Germline CDR1 and CDR2: MGHRA and YSYEKL. The V segment lost 5 bases and the J segment 0 bases; nucleotides outside the gene matches: 12. The CDR3 runs 19 residues. This CDR3 reads CASSARGTGGSYSNQPQHF. CDR3 nucleotide sequence: TGCGCCAGCAGCGCCCGCGGGACAGGGGGTAGCTATAGCAATCAGCCCCAGCATTTT.

This clonotype was counted between two and nine times. The genes are TRBV2 and TRBJ2-7; D unresolved. The V end lost 4 bases, the J end lost 1 base, and 11 bases lay between the germline ends. CDR1 SNHLY and CDR2 FYNNEI come from the germline V gene. The CDR3 contains 14 residues. The CDR3 coding sequence is TGTGCCAGCAGTGTGAGTGGCGGATCCTACGAGCAGTACTTC. It is translated as CASSVSGGSYEQYF.

The chain recombines TRBV12-3 or TRBV12-4 with TRBJ2-3; D gene uncertain. V lost 10 bases and J 8 bases, leaving 13 bases between the germline ends. This CDR3 region has 11 residues. CDR3 in amino acids: CANTMGATQYF. In DNA, the CDR3 is TGTGCCAACACAATGGGTGCTACGCAGTATTTT.

The sample holds a few counts of this clonotype. V gene TRBV5-1 combines with J gene TRBJ2-7, with TRBD2 identical over 7 bases. Unmatched junction bases numbered 5, after V lost 0 bases and J lost 5 bases. The CDR3 sequence is 14 residues long. Per the germline V gene, CDR1 is SGHRS and CDR2 is YFSETQ. The CDR3 DNA follows: TGCGCCAGCAGCTTGGAGGTAGGGAGGGACGAGCAGTACTTC. It is translated as CASSLEVGRDEQYF.

J is TRBJ2-1 and V is TRBV20-1; 8 nucleotides align to TRBD2. V lost 6 bases and J lost 0; bases outside the gene matches: 7. The CDR3 has 15 residues. The germline V gene has CDR1 DFQATT and CDR2 SNEGSKA (reference sequence). CDR3 in amino acids: CSARKRGSSYNEQFF. DNA for the CDR3: TGCAGTGCGCGTAAGCGGGGGAGCTCCTACAATGAGCAGTTCTTC.

In this sample, this clonotype turned up a few times. The chain couples TRBV11-3 to TRBJ2-1, with D tentatively TRBD2 (6 bases). The CDR3 is 16 amino acids. Per the germline V gene, CDR1 is SGHNT and CDR2 is YENEEA. Trimming removed 5 bases from V and 5 bases from J, with 19 bases in between. CDR3 amino acids: CASSPRTNFLHNEQFF. CDR3 DNA sequence: TGTGCCAGCAGCCCCCGGACTAACTTCCTCCACAATGAGCAGTTCTTC.

The CDR3, as DNA: TGTGCCAGCAGCTACCAAACACCGACTAATGAAAAACTGTTTTTT. This sequence encodes CASSYQTPTNEKLFF. The chain carries TRBV7-9 and TRBJ1-4; D unresolved. CDR3 length: 15 residues. V was pared by 4 bases and J by 2 bases, with 11 bases between. In germline, CDR1 is SEHNR, CDR2 FQNEAQ (reference sequence). The whole variable domain, filled in from reference TRBV7-9 and TRBJ1-4, reads DTGVSQNPRHKITKRGQNVTFRCDPISEHNRLYWYRQTLGQGPEFLTYFQNEAQLEKSRLLSDRFSAERPKGSFSTLEIQRTEQGDSAMYLCASSYQTPTNEKLFFGSGTQLSVL.

The chain links TRBV27 to TRBJ1-4; 10 bases agree with TRBD1. V gave up 5 bases and J gave up 8 bases; unmatched junction bases: 8. Germline CDR1 and CDR2: MNHEY and SMNVEV (reference sequence). CDR3 length: 15 residues. For the CDR3, the DNA is TGTGCCAGCAGTCCCCTGGGGACAGGGGTGGAAAAACTGTTTTTT. Translating it yields CASSPLGTGVEKLFF.

This clonotype came up many times. This sequence joins TRBV5-1 and TRBJ1-6; perhaps TRBD1 as D (5 bases). The V gene lost 0 bases and the J gene lost 9 bases, with 19 bases spanning the gap. Germline-derived CDR1 and CDR2 are SGHRS and YFSETQ. The CDR3 extends over 17 amino acids. CDR3 sequence: CASSLEAMSTGGSPLHF. The CDR3 bases are TGCGCCAGCAGCTTGGAGGCCATGTCAACAGGAGGTTCACCCCTCCACTTT.

Here the CDR3 DNA reads TGTGCCAGCAGTTACGAAGGCGCCCAGTACTTC. Its translation: CASSYEGAQYF. V is TRBV6-5 and J is TRBJ2-5; no clear D. Germline values: CDR1 MNHEY, CDR2 SVGAGI. The CDR3 totals 11 residues. Trimming removed 2 bases at V and 9 bases at J, with 7 bases between.

This clonotype was detected only a few times. J is TRBJ2-1 and V is TRBV27; no firm D call. CDR3 length equals 15 residues. Deletions cut 8 bases from V and 4 bases from J, with 18 bases between. Per the germline V gene, CDR1 is MNHEY and CDR2 is SMNVEV (reference sequence). DNA of the CDR3: TGTGCCAGCTCCCCTCCCGGGCCAATGTACAATGAGCAGTTCTTC. It encodes CASSPPGPMYNEQFF.

This sequence joins TRBV5-6 and TRBJ1-2, with D possibly matching TRBD1 (5 bases). Germline V gene lookup returns CDR1 SGHDT and CDR2 YYEEEE. The CDR3 totals 13 residues. V was pared by 4 bases and J by 7 bases, with 14 bases between. The CDR3 spells CASSPGPPSGYTF. CDR3 DNA: TGTGCCAGCAGCCCGGGACCCCCGTCTGGCTACACCTTC. The full variable domain, with the rest looked up from reference TRBV5-6 and TRBJ1-2, is DAGVTQSPTHLIKTRGQQVTLRCSPKSGHDTVSWYQQALGQGPQFIFQYYEEEERQRGNFPDRFSGHQFPNYSSELNVNALLLGDSALYLCASSPGPPSGYTFGSGTRLTVV.